What follows are 32 T cell receptor beta chains derived from one specimen sequenced in a study of T cells in women clearing cervical HPV infection. Libraries were prepared by immunoSEQ multiplex PCR; TCRdb keeps only in-frame clonotypes and omits some of them. This sample carries tens of thousands of clones, with 2.5% to 3% going to the ten biggest clones. Source material: blood buffy coat. These TCRs come from a woman between 18 and 70 years old with a cervical HPV16 infection that either progressed to CIN3+ or cleared (not recorded which).

Of note for this clone: The read finishes 3 residues shy of the CDR3 end, and the germline J gene is used to complete it. The J gene is TRBJ2-7, the V gene TRBV15; the match to TRBD1 covers 8 bases. The CDR3 has 14 amino acids. Germline assignment: CDR1 LNHNV and CDR2 YYDKDF (reference sequence). Unmatched junction bases numbered 10, after V lost 7 bases and J lost 5 bases. The CDR3 sequence is CATTLDRGIHEQYF. The CDR3 DNA, read in part, is TGTGCCACCACTCTAGACAGGGGAATTCACGAG.

A note on this clone: The read terminates 3 residues ahead of where the CDR3 ends, so the germline J gene completes it. The V call is TRBV29-1, the J call TRBJ1-1, with D possibly being TRBD1 (6 bases). Trimming took 0 bases from V and 4 from J, leaving 12 bases between them. Germline V lookup: CDR1 SQVTM, CDR2 ANQGSEA. This CDR3 is built from 14 residues. CDR3 region: CSVEDRGAVTEAFF. CDR3 DNA (partial): TGCAGCGTTGAAGATCGGGGGGCCGTCACTGAA. Together with reference TRBV29-1 and TRBJ1-1, the CDR3 gives the full variable domain: SAVISQKPSRDICQRGTSLTIQCQVDSQVTMMFWYRQQPGQSLTLIATANQGSEATYESGFVIDKFPISRPNLTFSTLTVSNMSPEDSSIYLCSVEDRGAVTEAFFGQGTRLTVV.

As to this clone: The missing CDR3 end, 3 residues past where the read stops, is filled in from the germline J gene. This chain joins TRBV12-3 or TRBV12-4 and TRBJ1-2; possibly TRBD1 for D (6 bases). Deletions cut 8 bases from V and 7 bases from J, with 11 bases between. The CDR3 has 11 residues. CDR3 in amino acids: CASRTVSGYTF. Partial CDR3 DNA: TGTGCCAGCCGGACAGTTTCTGGC.

As concerns this clone: The read ends 3 residues early relative to the CDR3; the germline J gene fills the gap. This chain links TRBV19 with TRBJ2-3; D perhaps matches TRBD1 (6 bases). The CDR3 consists of 13 residues. Trimming cost V 8 bases and J 2 bases, with 11 bases left between them. Germline V lookup: CDR1 LNHDA, CDR2 SQIVND (reference sequence). The CDR3 region is CASSLGHTDTQYF. CDR3 bases read: TGTGCCAGTTCCTTGGGACACACAGATACG.

In the case of this clone: The CDR3 extends 3 residues past the end of the read, so its final part is completed from the germline J gene. The V call is TRBV7-9, the J call TRBJ2-1; the D gene is possibly TRBD1 (5 bases). This CDR3 is 15 amino acids long. The ends were cut back, 4 bases at V and 5 bases at J, with 15 bases in the middle. Looked up from germline, CDR1 is SEHNR and CDR2 is FQNEAQ (reference sequence). The CDR3 loop is CASSYVGPANNEQFF. CDR3 DNA, as far as it was read: TGTGCCAGCAGCTACGTGGGGCCCGCGAACAATGAG.

Of note for this clone: The read stops 3 residues short of the end of the CDR3; the missing end is completed from the germline J gene. V and J are TRBV5-1 and TRBJ2-1; 8 nucleotides agree with TRBD2. With V trimmed by 6 bases and J by 7 bases, 9 bases remained unmatched. The CDR3 runs to 14 residues. Per germline, CDR1 SGHRS and CDR2 YFSETQ. The CDR3: CASNGWSGGNEQFF. Partial CDR3 DNA: TGCGCCAGCAATGGTTGGAGCGGGGGAAATGAG.

In regard to this clone: The read ends 3 residues shy of where the CDR3 ends; the end is completed using the germline J gene. This chain uses TRBV5-4 with TRBJ2-5, with 7 bases identical to TRBD2. CDR3 length: 14 residues. Germline V gene data show CDR1 as SGHNT and CDR2 as YYREEE (reference sequence). V lost 4 bases and J lost 1; bases outside the gene matches: 4. The CDR3 here is CASSVTGGQETQYF. CDR3 bases read: TGTGCCAGCAGCGTAACGGGGGGCCAAGAGACC.

A remark on this clone: The read stops 3 residues short of the end of the CDR3; the missing end is completed from the germline J gene. The chain joins TRBV15 to TRBJ2-5, with unresolved D. Trimming removed 1 base from V and 2 bases from J, with 11 bases in between. The CDR3 runs 15 residues. CDR1 LNHNV and CDR2 YYDKDF come from the germline V gene (reference sequence). The covered CDR3 bases are TGTGCCACCAGCAGAGGCTTTAGCTTACAAGAGACC. It codes for CATSRGFSLQET. The whole CDR3 protein reads CATSRGFSLQETQYF.

As regards this clone: The CDR3 extends 3 residues past the end of the read, so its final part is completed from the germline J gene. The genes are TRBV10-3 and TRBJ2-3, with D perhaps TRBD1 (6 bases). The germline V gene has CDR1 ENHRY and CDR2 SYGVKD. The CDR3 consists of 14 residues. Trimming cost V 5 bases and J 3 bases, with 12 bases left between them. Partial CDR3 DNA: TGTGCCATCAGTTCCTTGGGGGCGACAGATACG. This gives the protein CAISSLGATDT. Given in full, the CDR3 is CAISSLGATDTQYF.

For this clone: The CDR3 end lies 3 residues beyond the end of the read and is filled in from the germline J gene. The chain recombines TRBV2 with TRBJ2-5, with 9 nucleotides matching TRBD1. J lost 1 base, V lost 6 bases, and 0 bases had no gene match. The germline gives CDR1 SNHLY, CDR2 FYNNEI. The CDR3 length is 13 residues. The CDR3 bases that were read are TGTGCCAGCAGGACAGGGGGCCAAGAGACC. Residues: CASRTGGQET. The whole CDR3 protein reads CASRTGGQETQYF.

Points on this clone: The CDR3 is cut off 3 residues early in the read; its end comes from the germline J gene. The V gene is TRBV14, the J gene TRBJ2-7; D possibly corresponds to TRBD1 (9 bases). V shed 9 bases and J shed 3 bases, with 15 bases lying between them. The CDR3 is 13 residues long. In germline, CDR1 is SGHDN, CDR2 FVKESK. The chain's CDR3 is CASSGTGFYEQYF. The part of the CDR3 DNA that was read is TGTGCCAGTAGCGGGACAGGGTTCTACGAG.

Worth noting for this clone: Read coverage stops 3 residues before the CDR3 terminus; the germline J gene supplies the remainder. This chain links TRBV7-6 with TRBJ2-5, with 9 bases fitting TRBD2. The CDR3 runs to 14 residues. The V gene's germline CDR1 is SGHVS and CDR2 FNYEAQ. Trimming removed 6 bases from V and 5 bases from J; junction bases left unmatched: 7. The part of the CDR3 DNA that was read is TGTGCCAGCAGGTTGGGACTAGCTGCGGAGACC. It encodes CASRLGLAAET. The entire CDR3 sequence reads CASRLGLAAETQYF.

About this clone: Read coverage stops 3 residues before the CDR3 terminus; the germline J gene supplies the remainder. The rearrangement uses TRBV4-1 and TRBJ1-5; a weak D match, TRBD1 (5 bases). There are 13 residues in the CDR3. The V gene lost 0 bases and the J gene lost 6 bases, with 6 bases spanning the gap. CDR1 is MGHRA, CDR2 YSYEKL, per germline. Here the CDR3 reads CASSQEGVQPQHF. The sequenced CDR3 bases are TGCGCCAGCAGCCAAGAAGGGGTTCAGCCC.

A note on this clone: The CDR3 is cut off 3 residues early in the read; its end comes from the germline J gene. The chain uses TRBV19 and TRBJ2-2; the D is unclear. V was clipped by 6 bases and J by 7 bases, with 6 bases between them. CDR1 LNHDA and CDR2 SQIVND come from the germline V gene (reference sequence). The length of the CDR3 is 11 residues. CDR3 amino acids: CASRVGGELFF. The sequenced part of the CDR3 DNA is TGTGCCAGTAGGGTCGGCGGGGAG.

Concerning this clone itself: The CDR3 end lies 3 residues beyond the end of the read and is filled in from the germline J gene. The J gene is TRBJ2-5, the V gene TRBV20-1; D is possibly TRBD1 (5 bases). V lost 2 bases and J lost 1, with 8 bases in between. The germline V gene encodes CDR1 DFQATT and CDR2 SNEGSKA (reference sequence). This CDR3 spans 13 amino acids. CDR3 in amino acids: CSARLQVQETQYF. The DNA read from the CDR3 is TGCAGTGCTAGACTACAGGTCCAAGAGACC.

On this clone itself: Read sequence stops 3 residues before the CDR3 end, and the germline J gene provides the missing end. The genes are TRBV5-1 and TRBJ2-7, with 9 bases lining up with TRBD1. Trimming removed 3 bases from V and 2 bases from J; junction bases left unmatched: 6. There are 15 residues in the CDR3. Germline assignment: CDR1 SGHRS and CDR2 YFSETQ. This CDR3 reads CASSWGQGMTYEQYF. CDR3 DNA, as far as it was read: TGCGCCAGCAGCTGGGGACAGGGCATGACCTACGAG.

About this clone: The read ends 3 residues before the CDR3 terminus; that terminus is restored from the germline J gene. The J gene is TRBJ1-1, the V gene TRBV7-6; D is unresolved. Trimming stripped 1 base from V and 1 base from J, with 7 bases between. Germline CDR1 reads SGHVS; CDR2 reads FNYEAQ. The CDR3 has 14 amino acids. CDR3 region: CASSLGEGNTEAFF. The CDR3 DNA, read in part, is TGTGCCAGCAGCTTAGGAGAAGGGAACACTGAA.

As to this clone: Read data end 3 residues before the CDR3 end; the end is taken from the germline J gene. V usage is TRBV12-3 or TRBV12-4 and J usage is TRBJ2-3; 9 bases line up with TRBD2. V gave up 5 bases and J gave up 7 bases; unmatched junction bases: 10. The CDR3 runs to 15 residues. CDR3 DNA, as far as it was read: TGTGCCAGCAGTACGACTAGCGGACCAAAGAATACG. Amino acid sequence: CASSTTSGPKNT. The entire CDR3 reads CASSTTSGPKNTQYF.

Comment on this clone: The read ends 3 residues shy of where the CDR3 ends; the end is completed using the germline J gene. The chain is built from TRBV30 and TRBJ2-7; 10 bases line up with TRBD1. This CDR3 spans 12 amino acids. V was clipped by 5 bases and J by 4 bases; unmatched bases: 2. The germline gives CDR1 GTSNPN, CDR2 SVGIG (reference sequence). CDR3 DNA, as far as it was read: TGTGCCTGGGGGACAGGGGTATACGAG. Amino acid sequence: CAWGTGVYE. The CDR3 as a whole reads CAWGTGVYEQYF.

A remark on this clone: Coverage ceases 3 residues before the CDR3 finishes, and the germline J gene fills in the end. The chain couples TRBV2 to TRBJ2-3; D is ambiguous. V lost 3 bases and J lost 0, with 7 bases in between. CDR1 SNHLY and CDR2 FYNNEI come from the germline V gene. The CDR3 spans 14 residues. CDR3 DNA (partial): TGTGCCAGCAGTGACAGGCTTAGCACAGATACG. Translating gives CASSDRLSTDT. The CDR3 in full is CASSDRLSTDTQYF. The whole variable domain, remainder taken from reference TRBV2 and TRBJ2-3, is EPEVTQTPSHQVTQMGQEVILRCVPISNHLYFYWYRQILGQKVEFLVSFYNNEISEKSEIFDDQFSVERPDGSNFTLKIRSTKLEDSAMYFCASSDRLSTDTQYFGPGTRLTVL.

A word on this clone: The read falls 3 residues short of the CDR3 end, and the missing part is taken from the germline J gene. This rearrangement joins TRBV6-1 to TRBJ2-2; weak D call: TRBD1 (5 bases). The CDR3 has 15 amino acids. Trimming removed 3 bases at V and 2 bases at J, with 10 bases between. In germline, CDR1 is MNHNS, CDR2 SASEGT. The covered CDR3 bases are TGTGCCAGCAGTGAGCAGGGTTCCAACACCGGGGAG. The encoded protein is CASSEQGSNTGE. The entire CDR3 sequence reads CASSEQGSNTGELFF.

A word on this clone: The read ends 3 residues early relative to the CDR3; the germline J gene fills the gap. This sequence joins TRBV12-3 or TRBV12-4 and TRBJ2-3; 10 nucleotides match TRBD2. This CDR3 comprises 15 residues. V shed 3 bases and J 3 bases; nucleotides not matched to a gene: 3. The CDR3 region is CASSFGLAVTDTQYF. The sequenced part of the CDR3 DNA is TGTGCCAGCAGTTTTGGACTAGCGGTGACAGATACG.

Comment on this clone: Coverage ceases 3 residues before the CDR3 finishes, and the germline J gene fills in the end. This rearrangement joins TRBV5-1 to TRBJ1-2; no clear D. CDR3 length: 13 amino acids. The germline V gene encodes CDR1 SGHRS and CDR2 YFSETQ. Trimming cost V 0 bases and J 7 bases, with 10 bases left between them. CDR3 DNA (partial): TGCGCCAGCAGCTTGGCCGGGTATTCTGGC. Amino acid sequence: CASSLAGYSG. The whole CDR3 protein is CASSLAGYSGYTF.

On this clone: Read data end 3 residues before the CDR3 end; the end is taken from the germline J gene. The chain recombines TRBV7-9 with TRBJ2-3; D not resolved. Trimming shortened V by 0 bases and J by 3 bases, and 7 bases separated the two germline ends. The CDR3 spans 14 residues. Looked up from germline, CDR1 is SEHNR and CDR2 is FQNEAQ (reference sequence). CDR3 amino acids: CASSLAGLTDTQYF. The DNA read from the CDR3 is TGTGCCAGCAGCTTAGCCGGTTTGACAGATACG.

Comment on this clone: The CDR3 is cut off 3 residues early in the read; its end comes from the germline J gene. The chain couples TRBV30 to TRBJ2-2, with 12 bases lining up with TRBD2. This CDR3 comprises 19 residues. V shed 6 bases, J shed 4 bases, and the junction held 18 bases outside the gene matches. The germline gives CDR1 GTSNPN, CDR2 SVGIG (reference sequence). Incomplete CDR3 DNA: TGTGCCTGCCAAGTCCTCCGGCTAGCGGGGGGGCTGGGCACCGGGGAG. Its translation: CACQVLRLAGGLGTGE. The entire CDR3 is CACQVLRLAGGLGTGELFF.

Notes on this clone: The read falls 3 residues short of the CDR3 end, and the missing part is taken from the germline J gene. The J gene is TRBJ2-3, the V gene TRBV19, with 10 bases identical to TRBD2. This CDR3 region has 17 residues. Unmatched junction bases numbered 13, after V lost 8 bases and J lost 2 bases. From germline, CDR1 is LNHDA and CDR2 SQIVND (reference sequence). The part of the CDR3 DNA that was read is TGTGCCAGTTCAAAGCGGGAGGGCCGAGTTTTCACAGATACG. Its protein is CASSKREGRVFTDT. The CDR3 in full is CASSKREGRVFTDTQYF.

Of note for this clone: The observed sequence ends 3 residues before the CDR3 terminus, with the missing tail filled in from the germline J gene. The chain recombines TRBV5-1 with TRBJ2-1; D ambiguous. The V and J ends lost 2 bases and 6 bases respectively, with 12 bases between them. This CDR3 spans 14 amino acids. CDR1 and CDR2 from the germline V gene are SGHRS and YFSETQ. The CDR3 loop reads CASSFIRQGNEQFF. The covered CDR3 bases are TGCGCCAGCAGCTTTATTAGACAAGGCAATGAG. Full variable domain (remainder filled in from reference TRBV5-1 and TRBJ2-1): KAGVTQTPRYLIKTRGQQVTLSCSPISGHRSVSWYQQTPGQGLQFLFEYFSETQRNKGNFPGRFSGRQFSNSRSEMNVSTLELGDSALYLCASSFIRQGNEQFFGPGTRLTVL.

The sequenced CDR3 bases are TGCAGTGCGAATAACAGGGGCAAGTGGAACATT. As protein: CSANNRGKWNI. The CDR3 in full is CSANNRGKWNIQYF. V gene TRBV20-1 combines with J gene TRBJ2-4; 7 positions match TRBD1. The read halts 3 residues ahead of the CDR3 end, with the missing end drawn from the germline J gene. Germline V gene sequence: CDR1 DFQATT, CDR2 SNEGSKA (reference sequence). CDR3 length: 14 amino acids. Trimming took 6 bases from V and 7 from J; bases not matched to a gene: 12.

Turning to this clone: One end of the junction does not line up with germline, which may come from a read error. The CDR3 extends 3 residues past the end of the read, so its final part is completed from the germline J gene. This chain uses TRBV19 with TRBJ1-1; D is unresolved. The CDR3 length is 13 residues. CDR1 is LNHDA, CDR2 SQIVND, per germline (reference sequence). CDR3 bases read: TGTGCCAGTAGTATAGGGACTAGCTCTGAG. This sequence encodes CASSIGTSSE. The entire CDR3 reads CASSIGTSSEAFF.

Worth noting for this clone: The read comes to an end 3 residues before the CDR3 does, leaving the germline J gene to fill in the end. The V gene is TRBV7-9, the J gene TRBJ2-2, with D perhaps matching TRBD1 (6 bases). V was cut by 3 bases and J by 3 bases, with 11 bases left in between. CDR3 length: 15 amino acids. The V gene's germline CDR1 is SEHNR and CDR2 FQNEAQ (reference sequence). CDR3 bases read: TGTGCCAGCAGCTTGGGGGACACTTACACCGGGGAG. Its translation: CASSLGDTYTGE. The whole CDR3 protein reads CASSLGDTYTGELFF.

Worth noting for this clone: Coverage ceases 3 residues before the CDR3 finishes, and the germline J gene fills in the end. The chain links TRBV5-6 to TRBJ1-1, with TRBD1 matching 7 bases. The CDR3 has 14 amino acids. Trimming took 6 bases from V and 0 from J; bases not matched to a gene: 5. CDR1 and CDR2 from the germline V gene are SGHDT and YYEEEE. CDR3 region: CASIRDSLNTEAFF. The DNA read from the CDR3 is TGTGCCAGCATTAGGGACAGCCTGAACACTGAA.

As for this clone: The observed sequence ends 3 residues before the CDR3 terminus, with the missing tail filled in from the germline J gene. This sequence joins TRBV10-3 and TRBJ2-1; 7 bases agree with TRBD1. Trimming removed 6 bases from V and 5 bases from J; junction bases left unmatched: 7. Per germline, CDR1 ENHRY and CDR2 SYGVKD. The CDR3 is 14 residues long. This CDR3 reads CAISSGQQNNEQFF. The CDR3 bases that were read are TGTGCCATCAGCTCGGGACAGCAGAACAATGAG.